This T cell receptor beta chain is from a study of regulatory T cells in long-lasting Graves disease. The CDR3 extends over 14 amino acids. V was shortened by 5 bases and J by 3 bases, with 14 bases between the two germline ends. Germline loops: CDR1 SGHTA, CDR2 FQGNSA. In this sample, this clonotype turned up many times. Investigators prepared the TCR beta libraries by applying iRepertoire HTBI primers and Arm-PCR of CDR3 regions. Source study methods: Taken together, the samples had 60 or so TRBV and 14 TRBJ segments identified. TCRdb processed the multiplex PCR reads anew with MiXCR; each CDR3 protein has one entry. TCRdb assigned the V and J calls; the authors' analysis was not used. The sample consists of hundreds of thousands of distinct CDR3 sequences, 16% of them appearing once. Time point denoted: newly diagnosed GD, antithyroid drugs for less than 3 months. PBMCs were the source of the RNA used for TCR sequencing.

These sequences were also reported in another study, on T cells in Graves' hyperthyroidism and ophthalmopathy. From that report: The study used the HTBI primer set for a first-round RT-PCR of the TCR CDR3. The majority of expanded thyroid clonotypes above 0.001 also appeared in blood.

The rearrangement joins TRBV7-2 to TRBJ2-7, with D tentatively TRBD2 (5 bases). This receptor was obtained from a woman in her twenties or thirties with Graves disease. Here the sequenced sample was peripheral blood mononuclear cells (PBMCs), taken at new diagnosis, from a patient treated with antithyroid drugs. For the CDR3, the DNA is TGTGCCAGCAGCCTCGTCGGACGGGACTACGAGCAGTACTTC. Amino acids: CASSLVGRDYEQYF.